The 4 T cell receptor beta chains below come from one sample, sequenced in a study of blood T cell repertoires in COVID-19. Produced via immunoSEQ multiplex PCR; TCRdb's table is partial and in-frame only. The sample lists about 330,000 clones; 87% were seen once. Sequencing was performed on PBMCs or T cells enriched from blood (not recorded which). The receptors come from a woman aged 30 to 39 who had recovered from COVID-19.

This chain connects TRBV28 to TRBJ1-6; TRBD1 aligns across 8 bases. J gave up 6 bases and V 2 bases, and 9 bases lay outside the gene matches. Per the germline V gene, CDR1 is MDHEN and CDR2 is SYDVKM. The CDR3 sequence is 17 residues long. The CDR3 protein is CASSLRDFRGPNSPLHF. The CDR3 DNA follows: TGTGCCAGCAGTTTACGGGATTTCAGGGGGCCTAATTCACCCCTCCACTTT.

V gene TRBV4-1 combines with J gene TRBJ2-7; D is unresolved. Germline assignment: CDR1 MGHRA and CDR2 YSYEKL. The CDR3 spans 12 residues. V lost 0 bases, J lost 6 bases, and 6 bases lay in between. The CDR3 nucleotides are TGCGCCAGCAGCCAAGATAACACCGAGCAGTACTTC. Protein sequence: CASSQDNTEQYF.

This chain uses TRBV10-1 with TRBJ2-3, with 8 bases aligning to TRBD1. The CDR3 has 15 residues. Germline V gives CDR1 WNHNN, CDR2 SYGVQD (reference sequence). J lost 0 bases, V lost 3 bases, and 2 bases had no gene match. In nucleotides, the CDR3 is TGCGCCAGCAGTGACAGGGGGCCGAGCACAGATACGCAGTATTTT. Translating it yields CASSDRGPSTDTQYF.

V usage is TRBV19 and J usage is TRBJ1-5; D gene uncertain. This CDR3 region has 14 residues. Trimming pared 0 bases from V and 10 bases from J, leaving 13 bases between. Germline values: CDR1 LNHDA, CDR2 SQIVND (reference sequence). This chain's CDR3 is CASSIEWRPLPQHF. CDR3 sequence (DNA): TGTGCCAGTAGTATAGAGTGGAGGCCACTTCCCCAGCATTTT.